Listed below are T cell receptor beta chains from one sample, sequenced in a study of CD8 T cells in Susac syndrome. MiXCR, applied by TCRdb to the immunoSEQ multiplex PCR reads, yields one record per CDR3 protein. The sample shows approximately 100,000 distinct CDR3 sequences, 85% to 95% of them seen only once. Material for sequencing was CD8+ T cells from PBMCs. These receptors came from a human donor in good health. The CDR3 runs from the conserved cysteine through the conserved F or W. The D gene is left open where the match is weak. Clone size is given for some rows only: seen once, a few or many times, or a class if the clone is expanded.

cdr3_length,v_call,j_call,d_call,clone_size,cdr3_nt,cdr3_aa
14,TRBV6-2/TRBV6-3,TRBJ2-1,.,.,TGTGCCAGCAGCCCAGGGACTGGGCACAATGAGCAGTTCTTC,CASSPGTGHNEQFF
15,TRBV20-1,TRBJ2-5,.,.,TGCAGTGCTAGCAGGGCGCCCGGGTCCCAAGAGACCCAGTACTTC,CSASRAPGSQETQYF
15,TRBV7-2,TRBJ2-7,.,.,TGTGCCAGCAGCACCCGCCGACAGTACACCTACGAGCAGTACTTC,CASSTRRQYTYEQYF
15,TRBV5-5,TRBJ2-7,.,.,TGTGCCAGCAGCTCCAAGGACGGTAGCTCCTACGAGCAGTACTTC,CASSSKDGSSYEQYF
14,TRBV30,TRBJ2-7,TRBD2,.,TGTGCCTGGAGTGTTGCCGGGGGGGCCTACGAGCAGTACTTC,CAWSVAGGAYEQYF
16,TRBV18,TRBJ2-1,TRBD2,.,TGTGCCAGCTCACGGGACGTTAGCGGGAGGGCCGATGAGCAGTTCTTC,CASSRDVSGRADEQFF
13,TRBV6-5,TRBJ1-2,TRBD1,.,TGTGCCAGCAGCCCGGGACAGGGAGGTGGCTACACCTTC,CASSPGQGGGYTF
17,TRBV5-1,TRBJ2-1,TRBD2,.,TGCGCCAGCAGCTTGTATTCGGGGGGGAGCTCCTACAATGAGCAGTTCTTC,CASSLYSGGSSYNEQFF
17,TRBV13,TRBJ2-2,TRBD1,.,TGTGCCAGCAGCTCCGACATTACAGGGGGTTTTACCGGGGAGCTGTTTTTT,CASSSDITGGFTGELFF
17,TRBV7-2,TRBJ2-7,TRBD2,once,TGTGCCAGCAGCTTAGGATCTAGGGGAGGGAGCTCCTACGAGCAGTACTTC,CASSLGSRGGSSYEQYF